This TCR beta chain was documented in a study of T-cell memory formation after mild COVID-19. Whole-study results and caveats: From day 15 to 85, contracting clones were balanced between CD4 and CD8, whereas later expanders leaned toward CD4+.

Turning to this clonotype: The antigen remains unidentified.

TCRdb recomputed calls from the 5' RACE reads with MiXCR, one row per CDR3 protein. The sample lists about half a million distinct CDR3 sequences, about 18% occurring once. CDR3 length equals 17 residues. Trimming at V came to 0 bases and at J to 2 bases, leaving 7 bases not matched to a gene. Germline loops: CDR1 LGHNA, CDR2 YSLEER. Sample: PBMCs or a T cell subset sorted from them (not recorded which). The receptor was derived from an adult woman who had mild COVID-19 (a few samples of this study predate the infection). Cell type and time point are not known. V is TRBV4-3 and J is TRBJ2-3, with TRBD2 identical over 8 bases. The CDR3 loop reads CASSQDGLAGHTDTQYF. Here the CDR3 DNA reads TGCGCCAGCAGCCAAGACGGGCTAGCGGGCCACACAGATACGCAGTATTTT.